These 31 T cell receptor beta chains were all obtained from the same sample, sequenced in a study of cytomegalovirus exposure and HLA in healthy donors. The primer mix had 60 Vbeta and 13 Jbeta primers. This table comes from immunoSEQ multiplex PCR, and its TCRdb copy is limited to in-frame clones, with some not included. The table includes about 170,000 clones, 79% detected once. The source material was PBMCs. The receptors originated from a woman between 50 and 59 years old in good health and CMV-seronegative.

A word on this clone: An end of the junction does not agree with germline; a read error may underlie this. In nucleotides, the CDR3 is TGTTCCAGCAACCGAGTAGACAATGAGCAGTTCTTC. As protein: CSSNRVDNEQFF. The chain uses TRBV7-9 and TRBJ2-1, with unresolved D. This CDR3 has 12 residues. Germline V lookup: CDR1 SEHNR, CDR2 FQNEAQ (reference sequence).

The chain uses TRBV11-2 and TRBJ1-4, with D perhaps TRBD1 (6 bases). Germline V CDR1 and CDR2: SGHAT, FQNNGV. The V end lost 6 bases, the J end lost 0 bases, and 14 bases lay between the germline ends. The CDR3 is made up of 16 amino acids. CDR3 amino acids: CASRPPRGSTNEKLFF. In DNA, the CDR3 is TGTGCCAGCAGACCCCCCAGGGGTTCAACTAATGAAAAACTGTTTTTT.

V usage is TRBV6-5 and J usage is TRBJ1-1, with 10 bases that match TRBD1. The CDR3 is 14 residues long. With 6 bases clipped from V and 7 bases from J, the junction kept 8 bases outside the gene matches. Germline CDR1 reads MNHEY; CDR2 reads SVGAGI. For the CDR3, the DNA is TGTGCCAGCAGCCCGACAGGGGGCCTTGGTGAAGCTTTCTTT. The encoded protein is CASSPTGGLGEAFF.

With respect to this clone: This sample also contains other DNA sequences that code for the same CDR3. CDR3 protein: CASSSRQGFYEQYF. CDR3 DNA: TGTGCCAGCAGTTCACGACAGGGTTTTTACGAGCAGTACTTC. The rearrangement joins TRBV28 to TRBJ2-7; 7 nucleotides agree with TRBD1. V trimming: 4 bases; J trimming: 4 bases; junction bases outside the gene matches: 7. Per germline, CDR1 MDHEN and CDR2 SYDVKM. This CDR3 is built from 14 residues.

The chain is built from TRBV7-9 and TRBJ2-4, with D perhaps matching TRBD2 (6 bases). Trimming stripped 3 bases from V and 8 bases from J, with 8 bases between. This CDR3 spans 12 amino acids. Germline assignment: CDR1 SEHNR and CDR2 FQNEAQ (reference sequence). CDR3 nucleotide sequence: TGTGCCAGCAGCTTCGGGGAGGACATTCAGTACTTC. This sequence encodes CASSFGEDIQYF.

The chain employs TRBV28 and TRBJ2-7, with TRBD1 identical over 9 bases. CDR1 is MDHEN and CDR2 is SYDVKM in the germline V gene. Trimming removed 6 bases from V and 1 base from J; junction bases left unmatched: 4. CDR3 length equals 14 residues. The CDR3 nucleotides are TGTGCCAGCAGCCCGGGACAGGGTTCCTACGAGCAGTACTTC. Protein product: CASSPGQGSYEQYF.

V usage is TRBV9 and J usage is TRBJ1-1; the D gene is possibly TRBD1 (5 bases). The CDR3 spans 14 residues. V lost 0 bases, J lost 6 bases, and 12 bases lay in between. CDR1 is SGDLS and CDR2 is YYNGEE in the germline V gene. CDR3 protein: CASSVATGEAEAFF. Written as DNA, the CDR3 is TGTGCCAGCAGCGTAGCTACGGGGGAGGCTGAAGCTTTCTTT.

The J gene is TRBJ2-7, the V gene TRBV5-1; 8 bases are shared with TRBD2. Trimming at V came to 0 bases and at J to 7 bases, leaving 9 bases not matched to a gene. The CDR3 is made up of 15 amino acids. The V gene's germline CDR1 is SGHRS and CDR2 YFSETQ. The CDR3 loop is CASSLDGGALREQYF. The CDR3 DNA is TGCGCCAGCAGCTTGGACGGGGGGGCCTTGAGGGAGCAGTACTTC.

The chain has TRBV19 and TRBJ1-6; 7 bases agree with TRBD1. Germline values: CDR1 LNHDA, CDR2 SQIVND (reference sequence). Trimming removed 9 bases from V and 0 bases from J; junction bases left unmatched: 11. This CDR3 spans 17 amino acids. In nucleotides, the CDR3 is TGTGCCAGCACGACAGGGCCCGGAAGCTCCTATAATTCACCCCTCCACTTT. Protein product: CASTTGPGSSYNSPLHF.

The V and J genes are TRBV27 and TRBJ2-7; perhaps TRBD2 as D (6 bases). There are 14 residues in the CDR3. Per germline, CDR1 MNHEY and CDR2 SMNVEV (reference sequence). V lost 2 bases to trimming and J lost 2 bases, with 10 bases between them. The CDR3 reads CASSLGGIPYEQYF. CDR3 sequence (DNA): TGTGCCAGCAGTTTAGGGGGGATCCCCTACGAGCAGTACTTC.

J is TRBJ2-1 and V is TRBV11-1; D remains unclear. Germline values: CDR1 SGHAT, CDR2 FQDESV (reference sequence). CDR3 length equals 11 residues. Trimming left V 3 bases short and J 7 bases short, with 4 bases between. The CDR3 DNA follows: TGTGCCAGCAGCTTCCGGAATGAGCAGTTCTTC. It translates to CASSFRNEQFF.

Remarks on this clone: One end of the junction does not line up with germline, which may come from a read error. The rearrangement joins TRBV7-9 to TRBJ2-7; D gene unclear. The CDR3 loop spans 11 amino acids. Germline V gene data show CDR1 as SEHNR and CDR2 as FQNEAQ (reference sequence). This CDR3 reads CSSSLSYEQYF. Written as DNA, the CDR3 is TGTTCCAGCAGCCTCTCCTACGAGCAGTACTTC.

This chain connects TRBV10-3 to TRBJ2-2, with D maybe TRBD2 (5 bases). Trimming cost V 9 bases and J 3 bases, with 11 bases left between them. Per germline, CDR1 ENHRY and CDR2 SYGVKD. This CDR3 contains 13 residues. This chain's CDR3 is CAMRSGDTGELFF. The CDR3 DNA sequence: TGTGCCATGCGATCCGGGGACACCGGGGAGCTGTTTTTT.

The chain uses TRBV6-6 and TRBJ1-5; perhaps TRBD1 as D (5 bases). The germline V gene has CDR1 MNHNY and CDR2 SVGAGI (reference sequence). V lost 5 bases and J 3 bases, leaving 11 bases between the germline ends. This CDR3 is 14 amino acids long. The CDR3 sequence: CASSGQGDNQPQHF. The CDR3, as DNA: TGTGCCAGCAGTGGACAAGGGGACAATCAGCCCCAGCATTTT.

The rearrangement links TRBV28 to TRBJ1-1, with D possibly TRBD1 on 5 matching bases. This CDR3 has 15 residues. The V and J ends lost 5 bases and 1 base respectively, with 14 bases between them. The germline V gene encodes CDR1 MDHEN and CDR2 SYDVKM. CDR3: CASSPAGLQNTEAFF. In nucleotides, the CDR3 is TGTGCCAGCAGTCCAGCGGGACTCCAGAACACTGAAGCTTTCTTT.

The V and J genes are TRBV5-1 and TRBJ2-7; 8 bases map to TRBD2. The J segment lost 6 bases and the V segment lost 0 bases, leaving 8 bases of the junction unmatched. The CDR3 is made up of 15 amino acids. Germline V gene sequence: CDR1 SGHRS, CDR2 YFSETQ. In nucleotides, the CDR3 is TGCGCCAGCAGCTTGGTTAGCGGGGCTACCCCCGAGCAGTACTTC. Translating gives CASSLVSGATPEQYF.

The chain uses TRBV6-1 and TRBJ1-2, with 8 bases matching TRBD1. The CDR3 is 14 residues long. Germline-derived CDR1 and CDR2 are MNHNS and SASEGT. Trimming cost V 4 bases and J 1 base; bases outside gene matches: 2. This chain's CDR3 is CASSAGQGNYGYTF. In DNA form, the CDR3 reads TGTGCCAGCAGTGCAGGACAGGGTAACTATGGCTACACCTTC.

The rearrangement uses TRBV5-5 and TRBJ2-5; 7 positions match TRBD2. The CDR3 has 14 residues. The germline gives CDR1 SGHKS, CDR2 YYEKEE (reference sequence). V shed 0 bases and J 7 bases; nucleotides not matched to a gene: 6. The CDR3 protein is CASSLVTSGGTQYF. CDR3 in DNA: TGTGCCAGCAGCTTGGTGACTTCGGGGGGGACCCAGTACTTC.

The V and J genes are TRBV4-1 and TRBJ1-4; tentatively, D is TRBD1 (5 bases). CDR3 length: 16 residues. CDR1 and CDR2 from the germline V gene are MGHRA and YSYEKL. The V end lost 7 bases, the J end lost 4 bases, and 19 bases lay between the germline ends. This CDR3 is CASIPNVHGGNEKLFF. The DNA for the CDR3 is TGCGCCAGCATACCGAACGTACACGGGGGTAATGAAAAACTGTTTTTT.

This chain uses TRBV28 with TRBJ1-5; D uncertain. The CDR3 is made up of 10 amino acids. Germline V gives CDR1 MDHEN, CDR2 SYDVKM. Trimming cost V 8 bases and J 8 bases, with 7 bases left between them. CDR3 in DNA: TGTGCCAGCGGCTTCGAGCCCCAGCATTTT. This codes for CASGFEPQHF.

This chain links TRBV5-1 with TRBJ2-2; 9 nucleotides agree with TRBD2. This CDR3 is built from 19 residues. The germline gives CDR1 SGHRS, CDR2 YFSETQ. J was trimmed by 1 base and V by 4 bases; bases with no gene match: 14. The CDR3 here is CASSPSLEGLARNTGELFF. The CDR3 DNA sequence: TGCGCCAGCAGCCCGAGCTTGGAGGGACTAGCCCGGAACACCGGGGAGCTGTTTTTT. Combining the CDR3 with reference TRBV5-1 and TRBJ2-2 gives the whole variable domain KAGVTQTPRYLIKTRGQQVTLSCSPISGHRSVSWYQQTPGQGLQFLFEYFSETQRNKGNFPGRFSGRQFSNSRSEMNVSTLELGDSALYLCASSPSLEGLARNTGELFFGEGSRLTVL.

The chain joins TRBV27 to TRBJ1-6; D gene ambiguous. Germline-derived CDR1 and CDR2 are MNHEY and SMNVEV (reference sequence). V was trimmed by 4 bases and J by 12 bases, leaving 10 bases between them. The CDR3 contains 12 residues. The DNA of the CDR3 is TGTGCCAGCAGTTCCCCGGGGAAACCCCTCCACTTT. Protein: CASSSPGKPLHF.

This chain links TRBV18 with TRBJ2-3, with a possible D match to TRBD2 (6 bases). V lost 5 bases and J lost 1, with 10 bases in between. Germline values: CDR1 KGHSH, CDR2 LQKENI. This CDR3 region has 14 residues. CDR3 DNA: TGTGCCAGCTCAGGGAGGATCCGCACAGATACGCAGTATTTT. Amino acids: CASSGRIRTDTQYF.

The sample holds one count of this clone. The chain has TRBV6-5 and TRBJ1-5; no definite D call. V was pared by 5 bases and J by 3 bases, with 11 bases between. The CDR3 has 14 amino acids. From germline, CDR1 is MNHEY and CDR2 SVGAGI. The CDR3 sequence is CASSLRRDNQPQHF. The CDR3 DNA is TGTGCCAGCAGTCTAAGGCGGGACAATCAGCCCCAGCATTTT.

V is TRBV2 and J is TRBJ2-5, with 10 bases matching TRBD2. The CDR3 extends over 13 amino acids. The J segment lost 10 bases and the V segment lost 3 bases, leaving 5 bases of the junction unmatched. Per the germline V gene, CDR1 is SNHLY and CDR2 is FYNNEI. This CDR3 reads CASSDPAGGIQYF. Here the CDR3 DNA reads TGTGCCAGCAGTGACCCAGCGGGGGGGATCCAGTACTTC.

The V call is TRBV2, the J call TRBJ1-3; D perhaps matches TRBD1 (5 bases). V dropped 6 bases and J dropped 4 bases, with 19 bases sitting between them. Germline V CDR1 and CDR2: SNHLY, FYNNEI. The CDR3 has 16 amino acids. The CDR3 region is CASSDLPTGTGNTIYF. The CDR3 DNA reads as TGTGCCAGCAGCGATCTACCTACAGGTACCGGAAACACCATATATTTT.

The table lists this clone with a few counts. V is TRBV14 and J is TRBJ1-4; D not resolved. This CDR3 contains 16 residues. V gave up 0 bases and J gave up 5 bases, with 13 bases separating them. CDR1 and CDR2 from the germline V gene are SGHDN and FVKESK. The CDR3 loop reads CASSQDGGRRNEKLFF. The CDR3 region has the DNA TGTGCCAGCAGCCAAGATGGAGGCAGGAGGAATGAAAAACTGTTTTTT.

This clone was detected once. The chain combines TRBV18 with TRBJ2-7, with TRBD1 as a possible D gene (5 bases). CDR3 length: 14 amino acids. V shed 3 bases and J shed 3 bases, with 12 bases lying between them. Germline V CDR1 and CDR2: KGHSH, LQKENI. CDR3 sequence (DNA): TGTGCCAGCTCACCGCTCAGACAGAACTACGAGCAGTACTTC. Residues: CASSPLRQNYEQYF. Supplemented by reference TRBV18 and TRBJ2-7, the full variable domain reads NAGVMQNPRHLVRRRGQEARLRCSPMKGHSHVYWYRQLPEEGLKFMVYLQKENIIDESGMPKERFSAEFPKEGPSILRIQQVVRGDSAAYFCASSPLRQNYEQYFGPGTRLTVT.

V and J are TRBV4-3 and TRBJ2-1; TRBD1 is a possible D gene (6 bases). The ends were cut back, 1 base at V and 3 bases at J, with 10 bases in the middle. The CDR3 contains 15 residues. Germline values: CDR1 LGHNA, CDR2 YSLEER. CDR3: CASSQGGHSYNEQFF. The DNA of the CDR3 is TGCGCCAGCAGCCAAGGGGGGCACAGCTACAATGAGCAGTTCTTC.

This chain uses TRBV28 with TRBJ1-6; 7 positions match TRBD1. The CDR3 runs to 17 residues. Unmatched junction bases numbered 19, after V lost 8 bases and J lost 9 bases. The germline CDR1 and CDR2 sequences are MDHEN and SYDVKM. The CDR3 coding sequence is TGTGCCAGCCGTTACGGGTCCCCGGGGACAGTTGGTTCACCCCTCCACTTT. Translated, it gives CASRYGSPGTVGSPLHF.

The chain is built from TRBV7-2 and TRBJ1-1; D not certain. This CDR3 is built from 15 residues. Between the trimmed V and J ends, which lost 6 bases and 1 base, there was a span of 15 bases. From germline, CDR1 is SGHTA and CDR2 FQGNSA. The CDR3 here is CASRFTAVANTEAFF. CDR3 coding DNA: TGTGCCAGCAGGTTTACGGCGGTCGCGAACACTGAAGCTTTCTTT.